The text below deals with one T cell receptor beta chain. CDR3 length: 15 residues. V was clipped by 0 bases and J by 4 bases, with 11 bases between them. Germline CDR1 is SGHDN and CDR2 is FVKESK. This specimen comes from a study of blood T cell repertoires in COVID-19. Turning to the study itself: T cells, B-cell-depleted T cells, or PBMCs provided the cDNA or gDNA that served as material.

Sequencing used immunoSEQ multiplex PCR; TCRdb keeps in-frame clones, though not all of them. The sample holds about 43,000 clones, around 80% seen once. The sequenced sample consisted of peripheral blood. This rearrangement joins TRBV14 to TRBJ2-3; D remains ambiguous. The sequence came from a woman aged 55-75 years with acute or convalescent COVID-19. The chain's CDR3 is CASSQELPGSDTQYF. The CDR3 DNA follows: TGTGCCAGCAGCCAAGAACTCCCAGGATCAGATACGCAGTATTTT. Based on the CDR3 plus reference TRBV14 and TRBJ2-3, the full variable domain is EAGVTQFPSHSVIEKGQTVTLRCDPISGHDNLYWYRRVMGKEIKFLLHFVKESKQDESGMPNNRFLAERTGGTYSTLKVQPAELEDSGVYFCASSQELPGSDTQYFGPGTRLTVL.